Here is one T cell receptor (beta chain) with its context. Antigen specificity is unknown. The study amplified TCR beta CDR3 regions using RNA transcripts. HTBI primers primed a first-round RT-PCR, and a second-round multiplex PCR followed. In TCRdb, the multiplex PCR reads were re-called with MiXCR into one record per CDR3 protein. The repertoire has more than 1,000,000 distinct CDR3 sequences, about 38% of them found once; the top ten carry approximately 12%. The sample is drawn from a study of Graves' ophthalmopathy and Graves' hyperthyroidism. Findings and caveats of the study: The model reached approximately 71% sensitivity and about 72% specificity for predicting ophthalmopathy progression.

V lost 0 bases and J 2 bases, leaving 14 bases between the germline ends. The germline gives CDR1 DFQATT, CDR2 SNEGSKA (reference sequence). The CDR3 has 16 amino acids. The sequenced sample was peripheral blood or thyroid tissue (not recorded which). The sequence was obtained from an adult man with Graves' hyperthyroidism. The chain couples TRBV20-1 to TRBJ1-5, with a weak D call TRBD1 (5 bases). Here the CDR3 DNA reads TGCAGTGCTAGAGAATACGGGGGGGGAGGCAATCAGCCCCAGCATTTT. It is translated as CSAREYGGGGNQPQHF.